This T cell receptor beta chain was sequenced in a study of shared clonotypes between healthy human individuals. General study results and limits: It was expected that sequencing depth would affect clonotype sharing among donors. In general, naive subsets displayed greater estimated richness than memory subsets did. Only blood was sampled, and tissue TCR repertoires likely differ from blood ones. Shared clonotypes: 4.5% to 5% naive CD4, around 3.5% naive CD8, around 2.4% memory CD4, approximately 0.41% memory CD8.

Note on this clone: Its antigen is currently unknown. Other DNA sequences in this specimen translate into the identical CDR3.

Libraries were prepared by immunoSEQ multiplex PCR; TCRdb keeps only in-frame clonotypes and omits some of them. The repertoire holds millions of clones, around 93% seen once, with approximately 1.7% in the top ten. CDR1 and CDR2 from the germline V gene are MNHEY and SMNVEV (reference sequence). The CDR3 spans 14 residues. Trimming took off 3 bases at V and 2 bases at J, with 10 bases between the two ends. CD45RO-negative CD8 cells positively selected for CCR7 made up the naive population, which excluded terminally differentiated effector memory CD45RA+ cells. Sample: naive CD8+ T cells from PBMCs. This sequence originates from a man between 18 and 29 years old in good health. Some clones in this sample may be carry-over from other donors' samples. This chain connects TRBV27 to TRBJ2-5; TRBD1 or TRBD2 may be the D gene (6 bases each). In DNA, the CDR3 is TGTGCCAGCAGTTTCGGAGGGACACAAGAGACCCAGTACTTC. Protein product: CASSFGGTQETQYF.